This T cell receptor beta chain comes out of a study of CD8+ T cells in alopecia areata. Study background: Twice daily, treated patients received 5 to 10 mg of oral tofacitinib. The study, taken as a whole, reports: Significant decreases in scalp clonality and expanded CD8+ clones followed tofacitinib treatment.

Treatment specified: oral pan-JAK inhibitor, 5-10 mg twice daily. A FACSAria was used to sort CD4+ and CD8+ T cells. These cells came from PBMCs. Sequencing relied on a cDNA template that was reverse transcribed from extracted RNA. Clones were sequenced by immunoSEQ multiplex PCR, and TCRdb holds only the in-frame ones, with some missing. The data contain fewer than 150,000 clones, approximately 85% of them singletons. Germline CDR1 reads SEHNR; CDR2 reads FQNEAQ (reference sequence). Trimming shortened V by 5 bases and J by 6 bases, and 17 bases separated the two germline ends. CDR3 size: 14 residues. As concerns this clone: Its target is unknown.

The source material was CD8+ T cells sorted from blood, sampled at week 4, from a patient treated with tofacitinib. The clonotype was recovered from a human donor with alopecia areata. This chain uses TRBV7-9 with TRBJ2-7; possible D gene TRBD1, 6 bases. CDR3 amino acids: CASSTTGGHSEQYF. As DNA, the CDR3 is TGTGCCAGCAGCACCACTGGGGGACACTCCGAGCAGTACTTC.